The clone carrying this TCR beta chain was seen just once. Its antigen is unknown. The CDR3 runs 16 residues. The germline V gene encodes CDR1 MNHNS and CDR2 SASEGT. V shed 1 base and J shed 3 bases, with 13 bases lying between them. This record comes from a study of cytomegalovirus exposure and HLA in healthy donors. General study results and limits: Evidence from a later analysis indicated that most CMV-associated TCR beta chains looked HLA-restricted. CMV serostatus was the sole immune exposure data available. Some TCR beta chains (164 of them) were listed as cytomegalovirus-associated.

The PCR was carried out with 60 Vbeta primers and 13 Jbeta primers. Method: immunoSEQ multiplex PCR; TCRdb's copy keeps in-frame clones and lacks some. This table has 90,000 to 150,000 clones, over 65% appearing once. The chain recombines TRBV6-1 with TRBJ1-5; D possibly corresponds to TRBD1 (6 bases). This sequence originates from a woman in her 30s in good health and CMV-seropositive. The specimen sequenced was PBMCs. The DNA for the CDR3 is TGTGCCAGCAGTGAAGGGACAGAGCTACTCAATCAGCCCCAGCATTTT. It yields the protein CASSEGTELLNQPQHF.